This is a list of T cell receptor beta chains from one sample in a study of blood T cell repertoires in COVID-19. The repertoire was sequenced with immunoSEQ multiplex PCR; TCRdb's copy has only in-frame clones and lacks some. In the table there are 79,000 or so clones, about 86% of which are singletons. The source material was peripheral blood. The receptors here all came from a human donor in a cohort sampled during active COVID-19. The conserved cysteine and the conserved F or W are not part of the CDR3 here. The order of the fields is J gene, V gene, CDR3 protein.

TRBJ2-7 | TRBV18 | ASSPATGANHEQY
TRBJ2-7 | TRBV7-9 | ASSTQGASYEQY
TRBJ2-3 | TRBV5-4 | ASSPSGTSIDTQY
TRBJ2-7 | TRBV4-1 | ASSQDLDSYEQY
TRBJ1-6 | TRBV19 | ASSIEGARNSPLH
TRBJ2-5 | TRBV27 | ASRGDRVVETQY
TRBJ2-1 | TRBV6-4 | ASSDSGGYNEQF
TRBJ2-1 | TRBV7-9 | ASSQQQEQF
TRBJ1-1 | TRBV11-1 | ASSLASEGRTEAF
TRBJ2-3 | TRBV4-1 | ASSQVGQGPDTQY
TRBJ2-7 | TRBV5-8 | ASSLGPRETYEQY
TRBJ2-1 | TRBV5-8 | ASRTGLAGLRYNEQF
TRBJ2-1 | TRBV4-1 | ASSQRYSPRDNEQF
TRBJ1-1 | TRBV18 | ASSPHGTISEAF
TRBJ2-1 | TRBV28 | ASSLVRGAGSYNEQF
TRBJ2-2 | TRBV9 | ASSVGGLAGGELF
TRBJ2-1 | TRBV7-2 | ASSLGTYNEQF
TRBJ1-5 | TRBV6-5 | ASSPGGSQPQH
TRBJ2-1 | TRBV6-5 | ASRHGGTSFNEQF
TRBJ2-3 | TRBV14 | ASSLRDRGLTDTQY
TRBJ2-7 | TRBV12-3/TRBV12-4 | ASSTTVWAQY
TRBJ2-5 | TRBV28 | ASSSLFGGGETQY
TRBJ2-5 | TRBV7-3 | ASSPSMGRQETQY
TRBJ2-7 | TRBV7-3 | ASSWTGDNEQY